The 9 T cell receptor beta chains presented below share a single source sample, sequenced in a study of technical replicates of blood from a handful of donors. Sequencing used immunoSEQ multiplex PCR; TCRdb keeps in-frame clones, though not all of them. The data hold some 66,000 clones, with roughly 98% observed a single time. Specimen: T cells isolated from PBMCs. The receptors stem from a human donor in good health.

This rearrangement joins TRBV2 to TRBJ2-7; 9 bases fit TRBD1. This CDR3 has 13 residues. V trimming: 8 bases; J trimming: 7 bases; junction bases outside the gene matches: 9. CDR1 is SNHLY, CDR2 FYNNEI, per germline. The CDR3 DNA is TGTGCCAGCTATTTACAGGGGGCGGGGGAGCAGTACTTC. Translating it yields CASYLQGAGEQYF.

This chain's CDR3 is CASSQPETDEQFF. CDR3 sequence (DNA): TGCGCCAGCAGCCAACCGGAGACAGATGAGCAGTTCTTC. The chain carries TRBV4-1 and TRBJ2-1; D possibly corresponds to TRBD1 (5 bases). V was cut by 2 bases and J by 8 bases, with 10 bases left in between. Germline CDR1 MGHRA, CDR2 YSYEKL. The CDR3 contains 13 residues.

The J gene is TRBJ1-2, the V gene TRBV9, with D possibly TRBD1 on 5 matching bases. Trimming took 0 bases from V and 5 from J, leaving 5 bases between them. This CDR3 has 12 residues. CDR1 and CDR2 from the germline V gene are SGDLS and YYNGEE. The CDR3 reads CASSVEGYGYTF. CDR3 DNA: TGTGCCAGCAGCGTAGAGGGGTATGGCTACACCTTC.

The V gene is TRBV2, the J gene TRBJ2-3; D possibly corresponds to TRBD2 (6 bases). Trimming left V 5 bases short and J 0 bases short, with 15 bases between. This CDR3 contains 16 residues. Germline V gene sequence: CDR1 SNHLY, CDR2 FYNNEI. The CDR3 loop reads CASSQQRVPSTDTQYF. The CDR3, as DNA: TGTGCCAGCAGTCAACAGCGGGTACCAAGCACAGATACGCAGTATTTT.

V gene TRBV2 combines with J gene TRBJ2-7, with D tentatively TRBD2 (5 bases). This CDR3 spans 14 amino acids. V lost 7 bases to trimming and J lost 0 bases, with 13 bases between them. Per the germline V gene, CDR1 is SNHLY and CDR2 is FYNNEI. CDR3 sequence (DNA): TGTGCCAGCACGGAGCGGTCGACCTCCTACGAGCAGTACTTC. This encodes CASTERSTSYEQYF.

The sample holds one count of this clone. This chain joins TRBV6-5 and TRBJ2-5; no reliable D call. V lost 3 bases to trimming and J lost 5 bases, with 10 bases between them. Germline CDR1 and CDR2: MNHEY and SVGAGI. There are 13 residues in the CDR3. CDR3 residues: CASSYVPEETQYF. The CDR3 DNA reads TGTGCCAGCAGTTATGTCCCGGAGGAGACCCAGTACTTC.

This clone was recorded only once. The genes are TRBV5-1 and TRBJ2-1; 8 bases are shared with TRBD2. The V and J ends lost 4 bases and 3 bases, in that order; junction bases with no gene match: 6. CDR1 and CDR2 from the germline V gene are SGHRS and YFSETQ. The CDR3 spans 15 residues. CDR3 sequence reads: CASSDGTRDYNEQFF. The DNA of the CDR3 is TGCGCCAGCAGCGACGGGACTAGAGACTACAATGAGCAGTTCTTC.

The J gene is TRBJ2-7, the V gene TRBV6-5; 10 bases are shared with TRBD2. The ends lost 5 bases at V and 2 bases at J; junction bases unmatched: 6. The CDR3 is 15 amino acids. Germline V gives CDR1 MNHEY, CDR2 SVGAGI. The CDR3 loop reads CASSILAGATYEQYF. For the CDR3, the DNA is TGTGCCAGCAGTATCCTAGCGGGGGCAACCTACGAGCAGTACTTC.

The rearrangement links TRBV2 to TRBJ1-5; D perhaps matches TRBD1 (5 bases). Trimming pared 4 bases from V and 6 bases from J, leaving 13 bases between. CDR3 length: 14 amino acids. CDR1 is SNHLY and CDR2 is FYNNEI in the germline V gene. Here the CDR3 DNA reads TGTGCCAGCAGTGGTGGACACCAAATTCAGCCCCAGCATTTT. As protein: CASSGGHQIQPQHF.